A single sample is the source of the 8 T cell receptor beta chains below, sequenced in a study of patients and donors after allogeneic stem cell transplantation. TCRdb redid the calling of the RT-PCR reads with MiXCR, one entry per CDR3 protein. The table includes roughly 200,000 distinct CDR3 sequences, around 40% detected once. Source material: blood, either unsorted or a sorted T cell fraction (not recorded which). The receptor source for this set is a human donor who was either an allogeneic HSCT recipient or a stem cell or donor lymphocyte infusion donor (not recorded which). It is not recorded whose cells these are; they may come from a transplant donor.

The V call is TRBV5-5, the J call TRBJ1-6, with a possible D match to TRBD1 (5 bases). This CDR3 is built from 17 residues. Trimming took off 0 bases at V and 7 bases at J, with 17 bases between the two ends. Per germline, CDR1 SGHKS and CDR2 YYEKEE (reference sequence). The CDR3 DNA reads TGTGCCAGCAGCTTGGGGAGGGGAACAACTGAAAATTCACCCCTCCACTTT. Its translation: CASSLGRGTTENSPLHF.

This clonotype occurred a few times. The chain uses TRBV29-1 and TRBJ1-4; the match to TRBD1 covers 8 bases. The CDR3 sequence is 13 residues long. J gave up 7 bases and V 6 bases, and 7 bases lay outside the gene matches. Germline lookup yields CDR1 SQVTM and CDR2 ANQGSEA. The CDR3 DNA reads as TGCAGCGTCCGGACAGGGTTCGGTGAAAAACTGTTTTTT. Encoded protein: CSVRTGFGEKLFF. The entire variable domain, with the rest obtained from reference TRBV29-1 and TRBJ1-4, is as follows: SAVISQKPSRDICQRGTSLTIQCQVDSQVTMMFWYRQQPGQSLTLIATANQGSEATYESGFVIDKFPISRPNLTFSTLTVSNMSPEDSSIYLCSVRTGFGEKLFFGSGTQLSVL.

This clonotype was counted only a few times. The chain has TRBV5-1 and TRBJ1-1; D is unresolved. Trimming removed 0 bases from V and 1 base from J, with 7 bases in between. The CDR3 extends over 14 amino acids. CDR1 is SGHRS and CDR2 is YFSETQ in the germline V gene. The CDR3 reads CASSLAYTNTEAFF. The CDR3 DNA reads as TGCGCCAGCAGCTTGGCGTATACGAACACTGAAGCTTTCTTT.

This clonotype has only a few counts. The rearrangement links TRBV5-1 to TRBJ2-3; D call uncertain. There are 11 residues in the CDR3. Germline V gene data show CDR1 as SGHRS and CDR2 as YFSETQ. V was trimmed by 2 bases and J by 8 bases, leaving 6 bases between them. The CDR3 DNA reads TGCGCCAGCAGCTTAGAGTGTACGCAGTATTTT. Protein product: CASSLECTQYF.

The chain links TRBV7-2 to TRBJ1-5; D perhaps matches TRBD1 (6 bases). Germline V gene lookup returns CDR1 SGHTA and CDR2 FQGNSA. Trimming pared 5 bases from V and 0 bases from J, leaving 20 bases between. CDR3 length: 18 amino acids. The CDR3 loop reads CASSPKFRDIYSNQPQHF. CDR3 sequence (DNA): TGTGCCAGCAGCCCCAAATTCCGGGACATCTATAGCAATCAGCCCCAGCATTTT.

The chain joins TRBV6-5 to TRBJ2-1, with 7 bases fitting TRBD1. This CDR3 is 16 amino acids long. Germline-derived CDR1 and CDR2 are MNHEY and SVGAGI. Unmatched junction bases numbered 15, after V lost 5 bases and J lost 8 bases. For the CDR3, the DNA is TGTGCCAGCAGTCACCAGACAGGGAGTTTGTTTGATGAGCAGTTCTTC. Amino acid sequence: CASSHQTGSLFDEQFF.

This clonotype was picked up one time. V usage is TRBV24-1 and J usage is TRBJ2-3; D is unresolved. Germline CDR1 and CDR2: KGHDR and SFDVKD. V was trimmed by 4 bases and J by 0 bases, leaving 10 bases between them. The CDR3 runs to 15 residues. CDR3 bases: TGTGCCACCAGTGAAGATCGCCGGAGCACAGATACGCAGTATTTT. Its translation: CATSEDRRSTDTQYF.

This clonotype has more than one count but fewer than ten. An end of the junction does not agree with germline; a read error may underlie this. The chain is built from TRBV9 and TRBJ2-1; D remains ambiguous. The CDR3 is 12 amino acids. From germline, CDR1 is SGDLS and CDR2 YYNGEE. In nucleotides, the CDR3 is TGTGCCAGCAGCCTCCAGCCGGGCCCTGTCATCTTC. It translates to CASSLQPGPVIF.